What follows describes a single T cell receptor (beta chain). Antigen specificity is unknown. V lost 2 bases and J lost 7, with 14 bases in between. The CDR3 is made up of 14 amino acids. CDR1 is SNHLY, CDR2 FYNNEI, per germline. The sample originates from a study of cytomegalovirus exposure and HLA in healthy donors. General study points: CMV serostatus was the sole immune exposure information available. The analysis excluded some indistinguishable V segments, including TRBV6-2 and TRBV6-3. In an earlier analysis, in around 590 donors, most V segments appeared productive either ~87% or ~30% of the time.

The PCR used 60 Vbeta and 13 Jbeta primers. The assay was immunoSEQ multiplex PCR, and TCRdb's table has in-frame clones only and misses some. The table records about 130,000 clones, 80% of them present only once. The sequence was collected from a man aged 25 to 40 in good health and CMV-seropositive. Sequencing was done on a sample of PBMCs. The chain is built from TRBV2 and TRBJ1-2; D is perhaps TRBD1 (5 bases). CDR3 nucleotides: TGTGCCAGCAGTGAATCGCGACAGAAATTTGGCTACACCTTC. Translated: CASSESRQKFGYTF.